Detailed here is one T cell receptor (beta chain). These data come from a study of T cell changes during pregnancy in multiple sclerosis. The CDR3 spans 13 residues. Germline V CDR1 and CDR2: LNHDA, SQIVND (reference sequence). Trimming stripped 6 bases from V and 3 bases from J, with 9 bases between. The repertoire was sequenced with immunoSEQ multiplex PCR; TCRdb's copy has only in-frame clones and lacks some. This table has 40,000 to 45,000 clones, roughly nine tenths appearing once. The receptor comes from a female donor with multiple sclerosis, enrolled in a pregnancy study. The material sequenced was CD4+ T cells from peripheral blood mononuclear cells, taken before pregnancy. The chain employs TRBV19 and TRBJ1-5; D is perhaps TRBD1 (6 bases). CDR3 residues: CASSTGFNQPQHF. The CDR3, as DNA: TGTGCCAGTAGCACAGGGTTCAATCAGCCCCAGCATTTT.